Shown below are 3 T cell receptor beta chains from a single sample sequenced in a study of molecular identifiers for immune sequencing clone quantification. TCRdb re-called the PCR reads through MiXCR, storing one row per CDR3 protein. The sample lists under 600,000 distinct CDR3 sequences, about a fifth occurring once. Sequenced sample: naive CD8+ T cells from blood, with Jurkat cell RNA spiked in. Subset specified: FACS-sorted CD8+CD4-CCR7+CD45RA+ naive T cells. The source of these receptors is a human donor in good health. Some libraries in this study had Jurkat cell RNA spiked in.

Many counts were recorded for this clonotype. The chain uses TRBV27 and TRBJ1-1, with 7 bases fitting TRBD1. V gave up 6 bases and J gave up 5 bases; unmatched junction bases: 6. The CDR3 length is 13 residues. CDR1 and CDR2 from the germline V gene are MNHEY and SMNVEV (reference sequence). The CDR3 loop is CASSPGGGTEAFF. CDR3 DNA sequence: TGTGCCAGCAGCCCAGGGGGTGGGACTGAAGCTTTCTTT.

This chain's CDR3 is CSARAGLEGTQYF. The CDR3 DNA is TGCAGTGCTAGGGCGGGACTAGAAGGGACCCAGTACTTC. The chain couples TRBV20-1 to TRBJ2-5; 8 bases are a match to TRBD2. Per the germline V gene, CDR1 is DFQATT and CDR2 is SNEGSKA (reference sequence). The CDR3 contains 13 residues. The V segment lost 3 bases and the J segment 7 bases; nucleotides outside the gene matches: 7.

V gene TRBV3-1 combines with J gene TRBJ2-7; 7 nucleotides line up with TRBD1. The germline V gene encodes CDR1 LGHDT and CDR2 YNNKEL (reference sequence). Trimming at V came to 0 bases and at J to 4 bases, leaving 6 bases not matched to a gene. This CDR3 contains 15 residues. CDR3 DNA sequence: TGTGCCAGCAGCCAAGATCTGGGACAGTTATACGAGCAGTACTTC. Its protein product is CASSQDLGQLYEQYF.